This T cell receptor beta chain was obtained from a study of tumor-infiltrating lymphocytes in glioblastoma multiforme. Notes on the study in general: Just one glioblastoma patient contributed to the TCR-mutation comparison. No surface-marker sorting into functional T cell subtypes was done.

A few counts support this clonotype. Its cognate antigen is unknown. Its ends do not fully match the called genes, so a read error is possible. The germline V gene has CDR1 DFQATT and CDR2 SNEGSKA (reference sequence). CDR3 size: 13 residues. TCRB libraries came from RNA via three nested multiplex PCR rounds. TCRB-specific cDNA synthesis used around 0.5 ug of total RNA. Unique molecular identifiers were not described for the libraries. TCRdb re-called the multiplex PCR reads with MiXCR, one entry per CDR3 protein. Of nearly 15,000 distinct CDR3 sequences in the sample, around 72% are singletons; the top ten hold over 35%.

This clonotype was obtained from a male donor with glioblastoma. The V gene is TRBV20-1, the J gene TRBJ1-1; no reliable D call. The specimen was brain tumor tissue. CDR3 region: CSASTSLNAEAFF. CDR3 coding DNA: TGCAGTGCTAGCACCAGCCTGAACGCTGAGGCTTTCTTT.